This T cell receptor (beta chain) was sequenced for a study of blood T cell repertoires in COVID-19. Background on the study: Researchers got acute and convalescent COVID-19 samples from the United States, Italy and Spain.

Trimming pared 3 bases from V and 3 bases from J, leaving 11 bases between. The CDR3 consists of 14 residues. Per germline, CDR1 WNHNN and CDR2 SYGVQD (reference sequence). Some clones are missing from TCRdb's copy, which holds only in-frame ones; the method was immunoSEQ multiplex PCR. The sample includes 100,000 to 150,000 clones, approximately 88% of them seen just once. This chain connects TRBV10-1 to TRBJ2-5; tentative D call: TRBD1 (5 bases). Sequenced material: peripheral blood. The clonotype was recovered from a man in his 60s with acute or convalescent COVID-19. The CDR3 DNA reads as TGCGCCAGCAGTGACGGAGACAGAAAAGAGACCCAGTACTTC. Translation gives CASSDGDRKETQYF.